This TCR beta chain was obtained from a study of cytomegalovirus exposure and HLA in healthy donors. Whole-study findings and limits: When presence/absence was analysed, sequencing depth was taken to be roughly uniform across donors.

As regards this clone: Its specificity is not known.

13 Jbeta primers and 60 Vbeta primers were used for the PCR. Data came from immunoSEQ multiplex PCR; TCRdb stores just in-frame clones and leaves some out. Seen here are approximately 95,000 clones, nearly 80% observed once, and the top ten hold 4.1%. The ends lost 7 bases at V and 6 bases at J; junction bases unmatched: 10. The V gene's germline CDR1 is MNHNY and CDR2 SVGAGI (reference sequence). This CDR3 is 15 amino acids long. This receptor was obtained from a woman in her thirties or forties in good health and CMV-seropositive. The chain employs TRBV6-6 and TRBJ2-2; the match to TRBD1 covers 8 bases. Sequencing was carried out using PBMCs. The CDR3 here is CASTYGQGPPGELFF. CDR3 in DNA: TGTGCCAGCACTTATGGACAGGGTCCCCCCGGGGAGCTGTTTTTT.